The clone carrying this T cell receptor (beta chain) was seen just once. Assay: immunoSEQ multiplex PCR; the TCRdb copy retains only in-frame clones and omits some. The repertoire holds tens of thousands of clones, with around 81% as singletons. The CDR3 has 16 residues. In germline, CDR1 is SGHRS, CDR2 YFSETQ. The V end was cut by 1 base, the J end by 1 base, with 9 bases between. The data were obtained in a study of blood T cell repertoires in COVID-19. This TCR derives from a man in his fifties or sixties with active COVID-19. Sequencing input: peripheral blood. The genes are TRBV5-1 and TRBJ2-6, with D possibly being TRBD1 (6 bases). The CDR3 protein is CASSLNTGSGANVLTF. The CDR3 nucleotides are TGCGCCAGCAGCTTGAACACAGGGTCTGGGGCCAACGTCCTGACTTTC.